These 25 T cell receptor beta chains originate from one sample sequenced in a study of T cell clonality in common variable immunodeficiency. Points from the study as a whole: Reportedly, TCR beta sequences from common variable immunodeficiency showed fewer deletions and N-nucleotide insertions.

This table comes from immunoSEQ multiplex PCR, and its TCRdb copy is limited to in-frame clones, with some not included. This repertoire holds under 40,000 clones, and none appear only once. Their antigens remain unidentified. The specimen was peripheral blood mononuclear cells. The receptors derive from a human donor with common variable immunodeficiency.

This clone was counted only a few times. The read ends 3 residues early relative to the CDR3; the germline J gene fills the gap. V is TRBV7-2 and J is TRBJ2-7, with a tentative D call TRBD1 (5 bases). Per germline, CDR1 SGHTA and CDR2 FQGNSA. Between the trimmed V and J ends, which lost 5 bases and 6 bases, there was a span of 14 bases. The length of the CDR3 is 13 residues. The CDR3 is CASSAQAVVEQYF. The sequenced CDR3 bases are TGTGCCAGCAGCGCACAGGCGGTGGTCGAG.

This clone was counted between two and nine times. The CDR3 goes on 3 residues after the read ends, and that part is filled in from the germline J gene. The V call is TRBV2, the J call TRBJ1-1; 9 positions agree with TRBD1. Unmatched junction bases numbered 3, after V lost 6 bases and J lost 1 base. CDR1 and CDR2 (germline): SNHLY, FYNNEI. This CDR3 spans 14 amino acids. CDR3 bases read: TGTGCCAGCAGGGAGACAGGGGGGAACACTGAA. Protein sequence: CASRETGGNTE. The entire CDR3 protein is CASRETGGNTEAFF.

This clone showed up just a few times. The CDR3 bases that were read are TGTGCCTGGAATCTCAGGGACAGCGAG. Encoded protein: CAWNLRDSE. The whole CDR3 is CAWNLRDSEQYF. V gene TRBV30 combines with J gene TRBJ2-7; 7 nucleotides match TRBD1. The observed sequence ends 3 residues before the CDR3 terminus, with the missing tail filled in from the germline J gene. With 4 bases clipped from V and 6 bases from J, the junction kept 6 bases outside the gene matches. The CDR3 has 12 amino acids. Per the germline V gene, CDR1 is GTSNPN and CDR2 is SVGIG (reference sequence). Full variable domain (remainder filled in from reference TRBV30 and TRBJ2-7): SQTIHQWPATLVQPVGSPLSLECTVEGTSNPNLYWYRQAAGRGLQLLFYSVGIGQISSEVPQNLSASRPQDRQFILSSKKLLLSDSGFYLCAWNLRDSEQYFGPGTRLTVT.

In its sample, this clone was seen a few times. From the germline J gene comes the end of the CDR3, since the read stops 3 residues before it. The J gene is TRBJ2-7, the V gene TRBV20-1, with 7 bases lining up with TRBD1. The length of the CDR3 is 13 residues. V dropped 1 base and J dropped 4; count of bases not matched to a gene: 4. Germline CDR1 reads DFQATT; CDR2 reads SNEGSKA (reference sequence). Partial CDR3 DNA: TGCAGTGCTAGAGGACAGGGTGGGTACGAG. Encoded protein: CSARGQGGYE. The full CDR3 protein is CSARGQGGYEQYF.

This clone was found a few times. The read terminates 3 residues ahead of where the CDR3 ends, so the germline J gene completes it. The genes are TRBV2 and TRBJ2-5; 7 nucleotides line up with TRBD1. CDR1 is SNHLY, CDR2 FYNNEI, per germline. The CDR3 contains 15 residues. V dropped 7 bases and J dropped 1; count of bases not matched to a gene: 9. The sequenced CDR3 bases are TGTGCCAGCACGAGGGGGCAGGAACTCCAAGAGACC. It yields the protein CASTRGQELQET. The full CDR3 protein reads CASTRGQELQETQYF.

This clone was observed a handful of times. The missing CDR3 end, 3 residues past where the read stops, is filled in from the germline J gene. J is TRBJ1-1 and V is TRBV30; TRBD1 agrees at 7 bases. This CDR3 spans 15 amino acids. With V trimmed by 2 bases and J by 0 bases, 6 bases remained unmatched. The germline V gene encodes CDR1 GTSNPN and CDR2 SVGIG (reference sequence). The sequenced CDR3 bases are TGTGCCTGGAGTCCCTTGACAGGGTTGAACACTGAA. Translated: CAWSPLTGLNTE. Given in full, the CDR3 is CAWSPLTGLNTEAFF.

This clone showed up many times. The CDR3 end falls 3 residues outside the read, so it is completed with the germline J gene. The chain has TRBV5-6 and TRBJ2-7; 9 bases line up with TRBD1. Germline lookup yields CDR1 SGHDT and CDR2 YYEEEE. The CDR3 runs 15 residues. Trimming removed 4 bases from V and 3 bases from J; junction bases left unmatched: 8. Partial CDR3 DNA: TGTGCCAGCAGCCGATCAGGGACAGGGAACTACGAG. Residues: CASSRSGTGNYE. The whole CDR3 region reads CASSRSGTGNYEQYF.

The DNA read from the CDR3 is TGTGCCAGTAGTATCGGACAGGGGTATCCAGAAGGC. Translating it yields CASSIGQGYPEG. The full CDR3 is CASSIGQGYPEGYTF. The rearrangement joins TRBV19 to TRBJ1-2, with 9 bases lining up with TRBD1. The read comes to an end 3 residues before the CDR3 does, leaving the germline J gene to fill in the end. From germline, CDR1 is LNHDA and CDR2 SQIVND (reference sequence). This CDR3 is built from 15 residues.

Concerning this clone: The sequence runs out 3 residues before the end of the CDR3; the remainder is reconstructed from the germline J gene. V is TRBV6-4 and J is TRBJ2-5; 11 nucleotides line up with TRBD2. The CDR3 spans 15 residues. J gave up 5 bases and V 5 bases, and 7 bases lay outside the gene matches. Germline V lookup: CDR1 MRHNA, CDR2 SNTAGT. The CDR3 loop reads CASSLSGGATETQYF. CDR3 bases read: TGTGCCAGCAGTCTTAGCGGGGGGGCCACGGAGACC.

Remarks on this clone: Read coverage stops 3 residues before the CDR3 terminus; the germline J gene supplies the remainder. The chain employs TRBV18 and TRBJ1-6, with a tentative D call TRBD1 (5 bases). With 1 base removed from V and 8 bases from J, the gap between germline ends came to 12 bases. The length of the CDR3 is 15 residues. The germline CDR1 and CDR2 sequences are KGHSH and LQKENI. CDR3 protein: CASSPLGTVDSPLHF. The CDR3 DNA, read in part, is TGTGCCAGCTCACCACTCGGGACTGTTGATTCACCC. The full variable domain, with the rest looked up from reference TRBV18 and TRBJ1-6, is NAGVMQNPRHLVRRRGQEARLRCSPMKGHSHVYWYRQLPEEGLKFMVYLQKENIIDESGMPKERFSAEFPKEGPSILRIQQVVRGDSAAYFCASSPLGTVDSPLHFGNGTRLTVT.

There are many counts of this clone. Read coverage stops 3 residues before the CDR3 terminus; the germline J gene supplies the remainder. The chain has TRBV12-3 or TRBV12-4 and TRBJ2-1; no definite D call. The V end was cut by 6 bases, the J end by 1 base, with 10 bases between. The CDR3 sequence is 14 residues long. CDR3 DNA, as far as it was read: TGTGCCAGCAGCCGCGCGGCTTCCTACAATGAG. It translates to CASSRAASYNE. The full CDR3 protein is CASSRAASYNEQFF.

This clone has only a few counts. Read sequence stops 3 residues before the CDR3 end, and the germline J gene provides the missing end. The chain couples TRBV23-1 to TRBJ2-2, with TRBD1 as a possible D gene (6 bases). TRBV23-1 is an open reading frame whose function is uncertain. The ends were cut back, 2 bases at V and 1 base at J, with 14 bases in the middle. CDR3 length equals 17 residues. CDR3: CASSQRIFRGNTGELFF. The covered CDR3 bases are TGCGCCAGCAGTCAACGGATCTTCAGGGGGAACACCGGGGAG.

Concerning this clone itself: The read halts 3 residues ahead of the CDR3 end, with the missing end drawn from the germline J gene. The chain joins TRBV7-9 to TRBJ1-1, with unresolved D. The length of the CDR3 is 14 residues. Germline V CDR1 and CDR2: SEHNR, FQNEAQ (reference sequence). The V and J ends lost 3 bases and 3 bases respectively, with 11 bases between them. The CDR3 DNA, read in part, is TGTGCCAGCAGCTTGGTCCCCGGGGACACTGAA. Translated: CASSLVPGDTE. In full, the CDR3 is CASSLVPGDTEAFF. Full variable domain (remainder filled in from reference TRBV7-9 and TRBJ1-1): DTGVSQNPRHKITKRGQNVTFRCDPISEHNRLYWYRQTLGQGPEFLTYFQNEAQLEKSRLLSDRFSAERPKGSFSTLEIQRTEQGDSAMYLCASSLVPGDTEAFFGQGTRLTVV.

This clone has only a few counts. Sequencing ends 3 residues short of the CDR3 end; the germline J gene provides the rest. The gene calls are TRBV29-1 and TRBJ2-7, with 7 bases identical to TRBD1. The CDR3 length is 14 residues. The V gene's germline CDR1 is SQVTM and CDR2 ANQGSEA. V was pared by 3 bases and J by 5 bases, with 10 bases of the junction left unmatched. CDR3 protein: CSVDGGQVLNEQYF. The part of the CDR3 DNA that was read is TGCAGCGTTGACGGTGGACAGGTACTCAACGAG.

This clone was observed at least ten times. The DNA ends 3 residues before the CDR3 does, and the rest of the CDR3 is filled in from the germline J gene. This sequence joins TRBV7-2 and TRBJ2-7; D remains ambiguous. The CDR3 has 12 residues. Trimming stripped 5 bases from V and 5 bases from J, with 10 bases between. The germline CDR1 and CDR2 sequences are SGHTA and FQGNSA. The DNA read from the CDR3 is TGTGCCAGCAGCCCATCCCCCAACGAG. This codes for CASSPSPNE. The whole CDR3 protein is CASSPSPNEQYF.

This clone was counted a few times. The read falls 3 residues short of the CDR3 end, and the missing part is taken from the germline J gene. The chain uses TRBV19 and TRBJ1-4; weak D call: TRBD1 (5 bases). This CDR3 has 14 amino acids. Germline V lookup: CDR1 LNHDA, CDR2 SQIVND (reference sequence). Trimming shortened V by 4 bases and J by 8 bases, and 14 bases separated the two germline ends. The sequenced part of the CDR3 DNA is TGTGCCAGTAGTAACGAGGGGATAGGGGAAAAA. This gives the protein CASSNEGIGEK. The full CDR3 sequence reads CASSNEGIGEKLFF.

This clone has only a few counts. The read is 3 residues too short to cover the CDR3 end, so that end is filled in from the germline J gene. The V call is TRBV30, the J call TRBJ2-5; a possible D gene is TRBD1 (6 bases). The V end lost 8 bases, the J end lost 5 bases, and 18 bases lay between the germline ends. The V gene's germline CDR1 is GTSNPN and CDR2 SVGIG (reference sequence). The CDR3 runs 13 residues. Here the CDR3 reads CAEQGDRMETQYF. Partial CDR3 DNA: TGTGCCGAACAGGGTGATCGAATGGAGACC.

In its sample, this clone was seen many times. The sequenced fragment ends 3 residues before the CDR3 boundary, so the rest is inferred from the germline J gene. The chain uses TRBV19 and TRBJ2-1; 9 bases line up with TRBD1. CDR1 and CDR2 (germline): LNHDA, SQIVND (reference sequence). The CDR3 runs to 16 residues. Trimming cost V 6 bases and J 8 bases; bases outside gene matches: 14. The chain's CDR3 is CASSLKPGQGSHEQFF. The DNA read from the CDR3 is TGTGCCAGTAGCCTCAAACCGGGACAGGGATCTCATGAG.

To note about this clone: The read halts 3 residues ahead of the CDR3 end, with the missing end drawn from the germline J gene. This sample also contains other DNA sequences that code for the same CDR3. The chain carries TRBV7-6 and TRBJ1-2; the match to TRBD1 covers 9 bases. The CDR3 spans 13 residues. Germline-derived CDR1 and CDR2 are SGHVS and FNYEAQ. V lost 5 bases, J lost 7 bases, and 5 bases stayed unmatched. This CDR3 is CASSRGQGTGYTF. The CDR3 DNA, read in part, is TGTGCCAGCAGCCGTGGACAGGGGACTGGC.

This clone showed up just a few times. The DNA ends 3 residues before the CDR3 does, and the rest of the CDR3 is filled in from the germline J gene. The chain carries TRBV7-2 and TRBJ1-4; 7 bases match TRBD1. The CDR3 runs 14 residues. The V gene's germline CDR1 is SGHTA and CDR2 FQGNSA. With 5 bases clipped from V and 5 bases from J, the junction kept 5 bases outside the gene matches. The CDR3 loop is CASSRDRSNEKLFF. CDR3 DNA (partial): TGTGCCAGCAGCCGGGACAGATCCAATGAAAAA.

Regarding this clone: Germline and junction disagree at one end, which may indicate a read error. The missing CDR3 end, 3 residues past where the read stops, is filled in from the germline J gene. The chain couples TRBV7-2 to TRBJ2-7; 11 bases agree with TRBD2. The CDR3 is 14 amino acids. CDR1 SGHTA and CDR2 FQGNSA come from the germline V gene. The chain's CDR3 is CASSVAGGPYEQYF. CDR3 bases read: TGTGCCAGCAGCGTAGCGGGGGGGCCATACGAG.

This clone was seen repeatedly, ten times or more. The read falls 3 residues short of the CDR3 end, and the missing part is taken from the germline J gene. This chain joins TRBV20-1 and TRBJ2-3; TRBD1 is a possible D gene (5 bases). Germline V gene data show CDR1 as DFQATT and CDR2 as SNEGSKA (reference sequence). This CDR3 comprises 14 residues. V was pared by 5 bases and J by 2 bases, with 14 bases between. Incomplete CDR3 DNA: TGCAGTGCTTGGGGTGGGGCTTACACAGATACG. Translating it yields CSAWGGAYTDT. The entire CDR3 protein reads CSAWGGAYTDTQYF.

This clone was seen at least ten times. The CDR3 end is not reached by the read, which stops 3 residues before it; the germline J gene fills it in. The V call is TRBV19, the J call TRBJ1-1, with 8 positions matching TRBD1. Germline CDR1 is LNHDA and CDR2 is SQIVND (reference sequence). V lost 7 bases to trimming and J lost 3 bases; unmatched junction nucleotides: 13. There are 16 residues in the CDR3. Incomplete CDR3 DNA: TGTGCCAGTACCCAAAACCACAGGGGGGCGGACACTGAA. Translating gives CASTQNHRGADTE. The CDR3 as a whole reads CASTQNHRGADTEAFF.

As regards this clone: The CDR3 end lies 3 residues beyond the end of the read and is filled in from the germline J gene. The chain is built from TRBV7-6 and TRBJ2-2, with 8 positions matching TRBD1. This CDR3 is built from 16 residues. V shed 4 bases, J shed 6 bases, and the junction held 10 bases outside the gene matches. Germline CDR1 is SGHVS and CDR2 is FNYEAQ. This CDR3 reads CASSSRTGRFAGELFF. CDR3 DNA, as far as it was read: TGTGCCAGCAGCTCACGGACAGGGAGATTTGCCGGGGAG.

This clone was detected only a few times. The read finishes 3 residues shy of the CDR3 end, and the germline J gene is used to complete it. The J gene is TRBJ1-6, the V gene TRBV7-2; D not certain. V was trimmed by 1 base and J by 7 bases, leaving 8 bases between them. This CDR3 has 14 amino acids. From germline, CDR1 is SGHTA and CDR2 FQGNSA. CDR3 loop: CASSLGAGNSPLHF. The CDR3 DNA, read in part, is TGTGCCAGCAGCTTAGGCGCGGGCAATTCACCC. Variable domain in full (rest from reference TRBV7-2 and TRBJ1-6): GAGVSQSPSNKVTEKGKDVELRCDPISGHTALYWYRQSLGQGLEFLIYFQGNSAPDKSGLPSDRFSAERTGGSVSTLTIQRTQQEDSAVYLCASSLGAGNSPLHFGNGTRLTVT.